Sequencing of this TCR beta chain was carried out in a study of blood T cell repertoires in COVID-19. Whole-study context: The origin of the acute and convalescent COVID-19 samples was the United States, Italy and Spain. PBMCs, B-cell-depleted T cells, or T cells were the source of the cDNA or gDNA that made up the material.

The CDR3 length is 12 residues. The germline gives CDR1 SGHRS, CDR2 YFSETQ. V was pared by 3 bases and J by 5 bases, with 7 bases between. In the study's own analysis: Amplification with reference gene primers provided the estimates of nucleated cell counts. Produced via immunoSEQ multiplex PCR; TCRdb's table is partial and in-frame only. V and J calls plus clone size are reproduced from that table; the DNA served to infer D and trimming. This sample has 53,000 or so clones, with around 83% found just once. Sequenced material: peripheral blood. This clonotype was obtained from a man in his 70s with active COVID-19. J is TRBJ2-3 and V is TRBV5-1; D perhaps matches TRBD1 (6 bases). The DNA of the CDR3 is TGCGCCAGCAGCTCCAGGGGAGATACGCAGTATTTT. Amino acid sequence: CASSSRGDTQYF.